This T cell receptor (beta chain) was captured in a study of metastatic and nonmetastatic thyroid tumors. This clone came up a few times. TCRdb re-analyzed the PCR reads using MiXCR. The sample includes around 50,000 clones, 25% to 30% seen only once; the top ten take around 15%. Trimming stripped 9 bases from V and 5 bases from J, with 11 bases between. Germline CDR1 is SGDLS and CDR2 is YYNGEE. The CDR3 totals 11 residues. Each patient came to thyroid surgery without any prior treatment (of any kind). The chain joins TRBV9 to TRBJ1-2; unclear D gene. The TCR comes from a female donor with papillary thyroid cancer or a benign thyroid nodule (not recorded which). Some clones in this sample may be carry-over from other donors' samples. The sequenced sample consisted of blood. CDR3 in amino acids: CATPSYYGYTF. The DNA for the CDR3 is TGTGCCACCCCGAGCTATTATGGCTACACCTTC.